The 10 T cell receptor beta chains below all came from one sample that was sequenced in a study of T cell responses to AZD1222 COVID-19 vaccine. Sequenced by immunoSEQ multiplex PCR; TCRdb stores in-frame clones only, minus some. The data contain about 160,000 clones, around 89% of them singletons. Here the sequenced sample was peripheral blood, taken on day 0 of AZD1222 vaccination. These TCRs come from an adult in good health.

This chain joins TRBV28 and TRBJ1-2; 11 positions agree with TRBD1. CDR1 and CDR2 from the germline V gene are MDHEN and SYDVKM. J was trimmed by 8 bases and V by 3 bases; bases with no gene match: 14. The CDR3 has 17 amino acids. This CDR3 is CASSFPFRGQGGEGYTF. DNA for the CDR3: TGTGCCAGCAGTTTCCCCTTTAGGGGACAGGGGGGTGAGGGCTACACCTTC.

The V call is TRBV7-2, the J call TRBJ2-3; D uncertain. This CDR3 comprises 15 residues. V was cut by 6 bases and J by 0 bases, with 13 bases left in between. CDR1 is SGHTA, CDR2 FQGNSA, per germline. CDR3 in amino acids: CASRYTDSSTDTQYF. The CDR3 DNA is TGTGCCAGCAGATATACAGATTCTAGCACAGATACGCAGTATTTT.

CDR3 in amino acids: CASSARTGGAPHEQYF. CDR3 coding DNA: TGTGCCAGCAGTGCCCGGACAGGGGGCGCCCCCCACGAGCAGTACTTC. V usage is TRBV25-1 and J usage is TRBJ2-7, with 11 bases aligning to TRBD1. The CDR3 totals 16 residues. Trimming removed 4 bases from V and 5 bases from J; junction bases left unmatched: 10. Per the germline V gene, CDR1 is MGHDK and CDR2 is SYGVNS.

This chain joins TRBV25-1 and TRBJ2-3, with D tentatively TRBD1 (6 bases). CDR3 length: 14 residues. V was clipped by 4 bases and J by 2 bases, with 10 bases between them. Germline V lookup: CDR1 MGHDK, CDR2 SYGVNS. The DNA of the CDR3 is TGTGCCAGCAGTGGGTACAGGGACACAGATACGCAGTATTTT. It translates to CASSGYRDTDTQYF.

V is TRBV5-4 and J is TRBJ2-7; 8 positions agree with TRBD1. V was clipped by 0 bases and J by 5 bases; unmatched bases: 10. This CDR3 has 16 amino acids. Germline lookup yields CDR1 SGHNT and CDR2 YYREEE (reference sequence). The CDR3 DNA follows: TGTGCCAGCAGCTTGGGGGGTTCGGGACAGGTGAACGAGCAGTACTTC. Protein sequence: CASSLGGSGQVNEQYF.

The chain recombines TRBV10-1 with TRBJ2-2; D gene unclear. The CDR3 is 13 residues long. Germline CDR1 reads WNHNN; CDR2 reads SYGVQD (reference sequence). V lost 6 bases to trimming and J lost 4 bases, with 9 bases between them. The CDR3 nucleotides read TGCGCCAGCAGGGGATACGCCACCGGGGAGCTGTTTTTT. This translates into CASRGYATGELFF.

This chain's CDR3 is CASSADTNQPQHF. DNA of the CDR3: TGCGCCAGCAGTGCTGACACCAATCAGCCCCAGCATTTT. The J gene is TRBJ1-5, the V gene TRBV10-1, with unresolved D. CDR1 and CDR2 (germline): WNHNN, SYGVQD (reference sequence). The CDR3 has 13 amino acids. V dropped 4 bases and J dropped 3 bases, with 7 bases sitting between them.

The chain combines TRBV30 with TRBJ1-5, with 10 bases matching TRBD1. CDR1 GTSNPN and CDR2 SVGIG come from the germline V gene (reference sequence). The CDR3 is 14 amino acids. V trimming: 2 bases; J trimming: 5 bases; junction bases outside the gene matches: 3. The CDR3: CAWSRGQGYQPQHF. CDR3 bases: TGTGCCTGGAGTAGGGGACAGGGGTATCAGCCCCAGCATTTT.

The CDR3 protein is CASSLGGSGDGETQYF. DNA of the CDR3: TGTGCCAGCAGCTTGGGGGGTAGCGGGGATGGAGAGACCCAGTACTTC. This chain connects TRBV5-4 to TRBJ2-5; TRBD2 matches at 8 bases. With V trimmed by 0 bases and J by 4 bases, 8 bases remained unmatched. The CDR3 covers 16 residues. The germline V gene encodes CDR1 SGHNT and CDR2 YYREEE (reference sequence).

This clone was picked up one time. The genes are TRBV2 and TRBJ1-5, with 8 bases fitting TRBD1. With 4 bases clipped from V and 9 bases from J, the junction kept 11 bases outside the gene matches. The CDR3 runs 15 residues. Germline assignment: CDR1 SNHLY and CDR2 FYNNEI. The CDR3 region is CASSVDRGSGVPQHF. Here the CDR3 DNA reads TGTGCCAGCAGTGTCGACAGGGGCTCCGGTGTGCCCCAGCATTTT. Full variable domain (outside the CDR3, taken from reference TRBV2 and TRBJ1-5): EPEVTQTPSHQVTQMGQEVILRCVPISNHLYFYWYRQILGQKVEFLVSFYNNEISEKSEIFDDQFSVERPDGSNFTLKIRSTKLEDSAMYFCASSVDRGSGVPQHFGDGTRLSIL.